This TCR beta chain emerged from a study of identifying expanded T cells in peripheral blood. Study results and caveats: Across healthy donors, higher total template counts meant significantly greater roughly two-week count variance. Approximately 1.2 clones differed between technical replicates, versus about 15 and 19 over time.

Healthy donors had no documented immune events, such as infections, while sampled. Points on this clone: Its antigen is unknown.

Some clones are missing from TCRdb's copy, which holds only in-frame ones; the method was immunoSEQ multiplex PCR. The table shows around 100,000 clones, with 80% to 90% occurring only once. V dropped 10 bases and J dropped 0 bases, with 9 bases sitting between them. This CDR3 comprises 13 residues. The germline V gene encodes CDR1 SNHLY and CDR2 FYNNEI. The V gene is TRBV2, the J gene TRBJ1-4; D is undetermined. Specimen: blood. The clonotype was recovered from a person between 18 and 75 years old in good health. The CDR3 protein is CATNSATNEKLFF. The CDR3 DNA is TGTGCCACCAACAGTGCAACTAATGAAAAACTGTTTTTT.